These 2 T cell receptor beta chains came from one sample sequenced in a study of shared clonotypes between healthy human individuals. Only in-frame clones appear in the TCRdb table, and some are missing; sequencing was by immunoSEQ multiplex PCR. The repertoire consists of hundreds of thousands of clones, with about 96% occurring once and the leading ten covering around 0.3%. Sequencing used memory CD8+ T cells sorted from blood. Indicated subset: CD45RO+ cells pooled with CCR7-negative TemRA cells. Receptor source: a man aged 25 to 40 in good health.

The rearrangement links TRBV27 to TRBJ1-3; no clear D gene. The V and J ends lost 3 bases and 3 bases respectively, with 3 bases between them. The CDR3 is 12 residues long. Germline V lookup: CDR1 MNHEY, CDR2 SMNVEV (reference sequence). CDR3 DNA: TGTGCCAGCAGTTTTGGTGGAAACACCATATATTTT. This translates into CASSFGGNTIYF.

This sequence joins TRBV19 and TRBJ2-7, with 13 bases aligning to TRBD2. The CDR3 runs 16 residues. V was clipped by 4 bases and J by 4 bases; unmatched bases: 7. CDR1 and CDR2 from the germline V gene are LNHDA and SQIVND (reference sequence). The CDR3 DNA reads TGTGCCAGTAGTAAACTAGCGGGAGGGTCTGGGTACGAGCAGTACTTC. Its translation: CASSKLAGGSGYEQYF.